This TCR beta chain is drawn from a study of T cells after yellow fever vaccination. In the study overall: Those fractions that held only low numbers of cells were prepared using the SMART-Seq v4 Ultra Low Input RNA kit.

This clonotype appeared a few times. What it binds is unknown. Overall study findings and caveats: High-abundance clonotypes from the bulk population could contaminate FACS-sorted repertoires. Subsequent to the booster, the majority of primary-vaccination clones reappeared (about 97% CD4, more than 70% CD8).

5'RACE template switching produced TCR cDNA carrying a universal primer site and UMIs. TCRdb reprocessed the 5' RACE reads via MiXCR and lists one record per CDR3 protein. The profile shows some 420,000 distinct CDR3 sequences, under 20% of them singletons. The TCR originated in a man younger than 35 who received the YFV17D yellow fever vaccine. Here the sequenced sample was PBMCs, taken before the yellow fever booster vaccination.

CDR3 DNA: TGTGCCAGCAGACTGGGACAGGGGTTCGAAAAACTGTTTTTT. Protein product: CASRLGQGFEKLFF. The chain couples TRBV12-3 or TRBV12-4 to TRBJ1-4; 10 nucleotides agree with TRBD1. The CDR3 is 14 residues long. Trimming cost V 6 bases and J 8 bases; bases outside gene matches: 6.